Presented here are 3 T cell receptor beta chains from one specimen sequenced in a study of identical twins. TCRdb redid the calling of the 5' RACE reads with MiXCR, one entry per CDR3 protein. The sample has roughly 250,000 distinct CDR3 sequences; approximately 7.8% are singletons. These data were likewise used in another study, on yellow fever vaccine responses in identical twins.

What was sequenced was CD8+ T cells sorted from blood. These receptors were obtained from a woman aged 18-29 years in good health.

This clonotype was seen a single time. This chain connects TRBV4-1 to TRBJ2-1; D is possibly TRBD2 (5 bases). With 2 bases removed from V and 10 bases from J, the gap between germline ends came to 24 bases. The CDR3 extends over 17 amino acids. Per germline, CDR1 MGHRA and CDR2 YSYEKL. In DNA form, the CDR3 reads TGCGCCAGCAGCCAACCTAAACGGGAAGGGAAAATGAGCGAGCAGTTCTTC. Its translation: CASSQPKREGKMSEQFF.

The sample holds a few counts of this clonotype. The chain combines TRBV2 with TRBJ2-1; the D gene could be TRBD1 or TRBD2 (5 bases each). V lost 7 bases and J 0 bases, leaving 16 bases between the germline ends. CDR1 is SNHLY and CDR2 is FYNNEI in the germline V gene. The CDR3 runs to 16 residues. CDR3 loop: CASTEGRADSYNEQFF. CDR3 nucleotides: TGTGCCAGCACAGAGGGACGCGCCGACTCCTACAATGAGCAGTTCTTC.

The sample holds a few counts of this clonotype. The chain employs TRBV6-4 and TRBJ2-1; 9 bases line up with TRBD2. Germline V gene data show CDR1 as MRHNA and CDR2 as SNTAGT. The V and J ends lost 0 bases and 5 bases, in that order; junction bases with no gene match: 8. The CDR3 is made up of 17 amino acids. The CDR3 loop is CASSDSSGGGGNNEQFF. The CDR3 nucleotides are TGTGCCAGCAGTGACTCAAGTGGCGGGGGGGGAAACAATGAGCAGTTCTTC.